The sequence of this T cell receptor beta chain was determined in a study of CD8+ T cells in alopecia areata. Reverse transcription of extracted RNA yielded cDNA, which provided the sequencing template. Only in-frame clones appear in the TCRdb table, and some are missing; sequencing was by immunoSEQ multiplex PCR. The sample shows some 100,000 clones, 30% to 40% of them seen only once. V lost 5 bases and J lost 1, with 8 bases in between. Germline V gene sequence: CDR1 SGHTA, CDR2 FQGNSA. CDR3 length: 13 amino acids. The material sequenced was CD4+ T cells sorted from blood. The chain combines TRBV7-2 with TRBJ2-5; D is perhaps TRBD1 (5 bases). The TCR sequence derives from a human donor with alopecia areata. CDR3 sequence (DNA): TGTGCCAGCAGCGACAGAGCCCAAGAGACCCAGTACTTC. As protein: CASSDRAQETQYF.